This T cell receptor beta chain was captured in a study of cytomegalovirus exposure and HLA in healthy donors. Comments on this clone: Its antigen is not known.

The PCR employed 60 Vbeta primers together with 13 Jbeta primers. In the source study's methods: Later, an analysis found about 77 million unique TCR beta chains, and about 10 million of these were shared. Clones were read by immunoSEQ multiplex PCR, and TCRdb kept only the in-frame ones, dropping some. V, J and clone size are those of that table, while D and trimming were read from the DNA. The sample carries tens of thousands of clones, roughly 73% recorded once. The V gene lost 6 bases and the J gene lost 0 bases, with 9 bases spanning the gap. The CDR3 totals 15 residues. The germline V gene encodes CDR1 LNHDA and CDR2 SQIVND (reference sequence). Broader study findings: A later analysis appeared to link common viral pathogens to several of the most significant clusters. As a later analysis showed, a missense DCLRE1C variant was linked to trimming of TCR beta V- and J-genes. An Asian-associated ancestry cluster reportedly showed fewer N-insertions than the approximately 660-donor mean in a later analysis.

V gene TRBV19 combines with J gene TRBJ2-6; possibly TRBD1 for D (5 bases). The TCR sequence derives from a male donor in good health and CMV-seropositive. Sequences were obtained from PBMCs. The chain's CDR3 is CASRRQISGANVLTF. The CDR3 coding sequence is TGTGCCAGTAGAAGACAGATCTCTGGGGCCAACGTCCTGACTTTC.